This T cell receptor beta chain derives from a study of blood T cell repertoires in COVID-19. Study-level background: COVID-19 samples from acute and convalescent phases originated in the United States, Italy and Spain.

This clone was found a few times. This table comes from immunoSEQ multiplex PCR, and its TCRdb copy is limited to in-frame clones, with some not included. Of fewer than 500,000 clones in the sample, approximately 90% were seen once. CDR1 SGHRS and CDR2 YFSETQ come from the germline V gene. The CDR3 covers 15 residues. Trimming took 0 bases from V and 0 from J, leaving 6 bases between them. Sequencing used peripheral blood. The source of this sequence is a woman between 25 and 40 years old with acute or convalescent COVID-19. This chain links TRBV5-1 with TRBJ2-2; D remains unclear. CDR3 amino acids: CASSLAGANTGELFF. CDR3 nucleotide sequence: TGCGCCAGCAGCTTGGCCGGAGCGAACACCGGGGAGCTGTTTTTT.